What follows are 2 T cell receptor beta chains derived from one specimen sequenced in a study of early T cells in non-severe SARS-CoV-2 infection. TCRdb reanalysed the 5' RACE reads using MiXCR and keeps one entry per CDR3 protein. The sample holds 54,000 or so distinct CDR3 sequences, around an eighth seen once. The sample was whole blood. The origin of the receptors is an adult who was a healthcare worker with PCR-confirmed SARS-CoV-2 infection or an uninfected control (not recorded which).

This chain connects TRBV6-6 to TRBJ2-2; D uncertain. Looked up from germline, CDR1 is MNHNY and CDR2 is SVGAGI (reference sequence). V was clipped by 5 bases and J by 7 bases, with 11 bases between them. This CDR3 is built from 13 residues. The CDR3 region is CASSPRVIGELFF. CDR3 nucleotide sequence: TGTGCCAGCAGTCCCCGTGTTATCGGGGAGCTGTTTTTT.

The chain uses TRBV7-9 and TRBJ1-2; D unresolved. The CDR3 runs 13 residues. The germline V gene encodes CDR1 SEHNR and CDR2 FQNEAQ (reference sequence). Trimming pared 3 bases from V and 4 bases from J, leaving 9 bases between. The CDR3 DNA is TGTGCCAGCAGCTTCCTGGGAGCCTATGGCTACACCTTC. Protein product: CASSFLGAYGYTF. Combining the CDR3 with reference TRBV7-9 and TRBJ1-2 gives the whole variable domain DTGVSQNPRHKITKRGQNVTFRCDPISEHNRLYWYRQTLGQGPEFLTYFQNEAQLEKSRLLSDRFSAERPKGSFSTLEIQRTEQGDSAMYLCASSFLGAYGYTFGSGTRLTVV.